Each of the 8 T cell receptor beta chains below was sequenced from the same sample in a study of graft-versus-host responses after intestinal transplantation. The table came from immunoSEQ multiplex PCR; TCRdb's copy has only in-frame clones and leaves some out. Among roughly 17,000 clones, 82% were seen once, and the ten largest hold about 6.1%. The authors processed graft tissue to release intraepithelial and lamina propria lymphocytes. The material was ileum tissue, obtained 17 days after transplant. These receptors all come from a human patient who received an intestinal transplant, so some T cells may come from the graft donor.

The rearrangement uses TRBV18 and TRBJ2-7, with D possibly TRBD1 on 8 matching bases. The CDR3 extends over 15 amino acids. V lost 6 bases to trimming and J lost 7 bases, with 22 bases between them. From germline, CDR1 is KGHSH and CDR2 LQKENI. The CDR3 is CASSPSREQGGEQYF. DNA of the CDR3: TGTGCCAGCTCGCCTAGTAGAGAACAGGGGGGGGAGCAGTACTTC.

The rearrangement joins TRBV25-1 to TRBJ2-5; a weak D match, TRBD2 (7 bases). With 3 bases removed from V and 6 bases from J, the gap between germline ends came to 20 bases. The CDR3 spans 16 residues. Looked up from germline, CDR1 is MGHDK and CDR2 is SYGVNS. In DNA form, the CDR3 reads TGTGCCAGCAGTGATAGGGGGGTTCGACTAGCACAGACCCAGTACTTC. Its protein is CASSDRGVRLAQTQYF. The whole variable domain, filled in from reference TRBV25-1 and TRBJ2-5, reads EADIYQTPRYLVIGTGKKITLECSQTMGHDKMYWYQQDPGMELHLIHYSYGVNSTEKGDLSSESTVSRIRTEHFPLTLESARPSHTSQYLCASSDRGVRLAQTQYFGPGTRLLVL.

The J gene is TRBJ1-6, the V gene TRBV2; 7 nucleotides agree with TRBD1. There are 15 residues in the CDR3. Per the germline V gene, CDR1 is SNHLY and CDR2 is FYNNEI. The trim removed 6 bases at V and 4 bases at J, leaving 6 bases unmatched. The CDR3 nucleotides read TGTGCCAGCAGGAGAGGGGGCTCTTATAATTCACCCCTCCACTTT. This sequence encodes CASRRGGSYNSPLHF.

The chain is built from TRBV28 and TRBJ2-3; 7 nucleotides line up with TRBD1. The V gene's germline CDR1 is MDHEN and CDR2 SYDVKM. The J segment lost 9 bases and the V segment lost 5 bases, leaving 11 bases of the junction unmatched. The CDR3 extends over 14 amino acids. The CDR3 DNA reads as TGTGCCAGCAGTACACCCGCTGACAGGGTGACGCAGTATTTT. It is translated as CASSTPADRVTQYF.

This rearrangement joins TRBV5-6 to TRBJ2-7; D gene ambiguous. The CDR3 totals 13 residues. Germline V gene data show CDR1 as SGHDT and CDR2 as YYEEEE. Trimming left V 1 base short and J 3 bases short, with 8 bases between. The CDR3 sequence: CASSLFYSYEQYF. CDR3 nucleotides: TGTGCCAGCAGCTTGTTTTACAGCTACGAGCAGTACTTC. Variable domain in full (rest from reference TRBV5-6 and TRBJ2-7): DAGVTQSPTHLIKTRGQQVTLRCSPKSGHDTVSWYQQALGQGPQFIFQYYEEEERQRGNFPDRFSGHQFPNYSSELNVNALLLGDSALYLCASSLFYSYEQYFGPGTRLTVT.

The chain employs TRBV4-2 and TRBJ2-1; TRBD2 matches 10 bases. The CDR3 extends over 17 amino acids. V trimming: 6 bases; J trimming: 4 bases; junction bases outside the gene matches: 12. The germline gives CDR1 LGHNA, CDR2 YNFKEQ. The CDR3 sequence: CASSPGLADLSYNEQFF. CDR3 nucleotides: TGTGCCAGCAGTCCCGGACTAGCGGACCTAAGTTACAATGAGCAGTTCTTC.

This chain joins TRBV9 and TRBJ2-1; 8 positions match TRBD1. The CDR3 runs to 16 residues. CDR1 SGDLS and CDR2 YYNGEE come from the germline V gene. With 5 bases clipped from V and 8 bases from J, the junction kept 15 bases outside the gene matches. CDR3 nucleotide sequence: TGTGCCAGCAGGAGGGAAGAGGGACTGGGACAGGATGAGCAGTTCTTC. As protein: CASRREEGLGQDEQFF.

This clone was seen just once. The gene calls are TRBV6-1 and TRBJ1-2; D is perhaps TRBD1 (6 bases). Between the trimmed V and J ends, which lost 4 bases and 3 bases, there was a span of 12 bases. This CDR3 is 14 amino acids long. Germline assignment: CDR1 MNHNS and CDR2 SASEGT. CDR3 loop: CASSVQGADYGYTF. In DNA form, the CDR3 reads TGTGCCAGCAGTGTACAGGGAGCAGACTATGGCTACACCTTC.